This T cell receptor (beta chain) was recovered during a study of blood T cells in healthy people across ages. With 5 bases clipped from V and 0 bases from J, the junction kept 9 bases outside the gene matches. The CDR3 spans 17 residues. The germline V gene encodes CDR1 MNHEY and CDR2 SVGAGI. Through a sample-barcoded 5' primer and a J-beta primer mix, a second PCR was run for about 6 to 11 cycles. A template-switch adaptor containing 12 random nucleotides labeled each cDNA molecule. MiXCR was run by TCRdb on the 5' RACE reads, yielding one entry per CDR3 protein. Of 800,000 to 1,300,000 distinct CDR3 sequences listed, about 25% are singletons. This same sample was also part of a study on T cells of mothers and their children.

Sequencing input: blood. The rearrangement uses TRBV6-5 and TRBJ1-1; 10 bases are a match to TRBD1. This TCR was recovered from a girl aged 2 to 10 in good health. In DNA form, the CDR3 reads TGTGCCAGCAGTCCCCCTCCGGGACAGGGGTTGAACACTGAAGCTTTCTTT. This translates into CASSPPPGQGLNTEAFF.